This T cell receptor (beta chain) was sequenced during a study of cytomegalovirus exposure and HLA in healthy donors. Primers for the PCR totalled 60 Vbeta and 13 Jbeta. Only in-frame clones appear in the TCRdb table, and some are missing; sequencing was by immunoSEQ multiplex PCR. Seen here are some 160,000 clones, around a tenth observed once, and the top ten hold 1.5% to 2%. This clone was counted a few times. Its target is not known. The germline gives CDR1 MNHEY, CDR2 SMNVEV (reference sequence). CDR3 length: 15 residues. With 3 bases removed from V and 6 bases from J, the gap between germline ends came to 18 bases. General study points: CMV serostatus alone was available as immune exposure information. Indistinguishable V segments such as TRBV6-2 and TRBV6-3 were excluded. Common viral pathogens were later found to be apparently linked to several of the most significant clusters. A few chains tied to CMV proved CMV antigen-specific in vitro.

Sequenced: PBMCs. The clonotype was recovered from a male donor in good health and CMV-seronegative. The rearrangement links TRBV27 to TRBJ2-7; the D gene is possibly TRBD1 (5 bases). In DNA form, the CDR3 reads TGTGCCAGCAGTTTCTCCAAAGAAGGGGCTCCCGAGCAGTACTTC. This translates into CASSFSKEGAPEQYF.